The 18 T cell receptor beta chains below all came from one sample that was sequenced in a study of blood T cell repertoires in COVID-19. The repertoire was sequenced with immunoSEQ multiplex PCR; TCRdb's copy has only in-frame clones and lacks some. Of 180,000 or so clones in the sample, around nine tenths were seen once. Specimen: peripheral blood. These receptors all stem from a man aged 18 to 29 with active or convalescent COVID-19.

The chain joins TRBV7-2 to TRBJ2-7, with D tentatively TRBD2 (5 bases). V shed 1 base and J shed 2 bases, with 9 bases lying between them. Looked up from germline, CDR1 is SGHTA and CDR2 is FQGNSA. The CDR3 runs to 14 residues. This CDR3 is CASSLVASPYEQYF. In DNA form, the CDR3 reads TGTGCCAGCAGCTTAGTCGCTAGCCCCTACGAGCAGTACTTC.

Only a few counts were recorded for this clone. This rearrangement joins TRBV4-1 to TRBJ1-3, with TRBD1 as a possible D gene (6 bases). The germline V gene has CDR1 MGHRA and CDR2 YSYEKL. The V end was cut by 8 bases, the J end by 3 bases, with 20 bases between. The CDR3 sequence is 16 residues long. CDR3 sequence (DNA): TGCGCCAGCGAGCAAGGGGAGGGGGTCGTTGGAAACACCATATATTTT. It codes for CASEQGEGVVGNTIYF.

The chain carries TRBV4-1 and TRBJ1-3, with 7 bases fitting TRBD1. The germline V gene has CDR1 MGHRA and CDR2 YSYEKL. The CDR3 runs to 13 residues. Unmatched junction bases numbered 2, after V lost 1 base and J lost 8 bases. The CDR3 DNA reads as TGCGCCAGCAGCCAAGGACAGGGATACACCATATATTTT. This translates into CASSQGQGYTIYF.

A word on this clone: Mismatch with germline at one junction end may stem from a read error. The V call is TRBV27, the J call TRBJ1-1; D remains ambiguous. The CDR3 is made up of 14 amino acids. CDR1 MNHEY and CDR2 SMNVEV come from the germline V gene (reference sequence). For the CDR3, the DNA is TGTGCCAGCAGATTATCGGGCCTGAACACTGAAGCTTTCTTT. It codes for CASRLSGLNTEAFF.

This clone has more than one count but fewer than ten. V and J are TRBV7-9 and TRBJ1-5, with D possibly matching TRBD1 (5 bases). Between the trimmed V and J ends, which lost 0 bases and 2 bases, there was a span of 8 bases. From germline, CDR1 is SEHNR and CDR2 FQNEAQ (reference sequence). CDR3 length equals 15 residues. CDR3 loop: CASSLAGGGNQPQHF. DNA of the CDR3: TGTGCCAGCAGCTTAGCGGGGGGAGGCAATCAGCCCCAGCATTTT.

This sequence joins TRBV12-3 or TRBV12-4 and TRBJ1-1; D may be TRBD1 (6 bases). CDR3 length equals 13 residues. V lost 4 bases and J lost 10, with 16 bases in between. The CDR3 bases are TGTGCCAGCAGTTCGCAGTCAGGGGCGACAGCTTTCTTT. This gives the protein CASSSQSGATAFF.

This clone came up once. The chain carries TRBV10-3 and TRBJ2-7, with D perhaps matching TRBD2 (6 bases). Per germline, CDR1 ENHRY and CDR2 SYGVKD. V was clipped by 6 bases and J by 4 bases, with 16 bases between them. CDR3 size: 14 residues. CDR3 amino acids: CAISEGRGRYEQYV. The CDR3 DNA sequence: TGTGCCATCAGCGAAGGTCGGGGGAGGTACGAGCAGTACGTC.

This chain links TRBV5-4 with TRBJ2-1; no clear D. From germline, CDR1 is SGHNT and CDR2 YYREEE (reference sequence). The CDR3 is 14 amino acids. The V end was cut by 0 bases, the J end by 9 bases, with 13 bases between. The CDR3 loop reads CASSLDGGSGEQFF. In nucleotides, the CDR3 is TGTGCCAGCAGCTTGGACGGCGGTTCGGGTGAGCAGTTCTTC.

The V call is TRBV5-6, the J call TRBJ2-7; TRBD1 is a possible D gene (6 bases). The CDR3 loop spans 15 amino acids. Germline assignment: CDR1 SGHDT and CDR2 YYEEEE. The V gene lost 3 bases and the J gene lost 3 bases, with 16 bases spanning the gap. The chain's CDR3 is CASSSPGTRSYEQYF. In nucleotides, the CDR3 is TGTGCCAGCAGCTCGCCCGGGACACGAAGCTACGAGCAGTACTTC. Full variable domain (missing parts from reference TRBV5-6 and TRBJ2-7): DAGVTQSPTHLIKTRGQQVTLRCSPKSGHDTVSWYQQALGQGPQFIFQYYEEEERQRGNFPDRFSGHQFPNYSSELNVNALLLGDSALYLCASSSPGTRSYEQYFGPGTRLTVT.

The sample holds one count of this clone. CDR3 coding DNA: TGCGCCAGCAGCTTGGTGGGAGGGGGTCAGACCCAGTACTTC. Protein: CASSLVGGGQTQYF. The rearrangement joins TRBV5-1 to TRBJ2-5; possibly TRBD2 for D (7 bases). The CDR3 runs to 14 residues. The V end lost 0 bases, the J end lost 6 bases, and 12 bases lay between the germline ends. Germline CDR1 is SGHRS and CDR2 is YFSETQ.

The genes are TRBV18 and TRBJ1-1, with no clear D. Trimming removed 6 bases from V and 1 base from J, with 9 bases in between. The CDR3 is 13 residues long. Germline lookup yields CDR1 KGHSH and CDR2 LQKENI. CDR3 region: CASSPGGNTEAFF. CDR3 coding DNA: TGTGCCAGCTCCCCCGGAGGGAACACTGAAGCTTTCTTT.

The rearrangement links TRBV3-1 (or the pseudogene TRBV3-2) to TRBJ2-1; 10 bases agree with TRBD2. CDR3 length: 17 residues. The trim removed 4 bases at V and 9 bases at J, leaving 15 bases unmatched. The germline V gene has CDR1 LGHDT and CDR2 YNNKEL (reference sequence). CDR3 DNA: TGTGCCAGCAGCCGGTCTAGCGGGGGCTATGGTGATGGTGAGCAGTTCTTC. Protein sequence: CASSRSSGGYGDGEQFF.

V gene TRBV2 combines with J gene TRBJ1-4; 7 positions match TRBD1. J was trimmed by 5 bases and V by 4 bases; bases with no gene match: 7. This CDR3 is 15 amino acids long. Germline V gene sequence: CDR1 SNHLY, CDR2 FYNNEI. The CDR3 DNA is TGTGCCAGCAGTGCCAGGGACAGTCTAAATGAAAAACTGTTTTTT. Its translation: CASSARDSLNEKLFF.

The rearrangement links TRBV3-1 (or the pseudogene TRBV3-2) to TRBJ1-4; TRBD1 is a possible D gene (6 bases). From germline, CDR1 is LGHDT and CDR2 YNNKEL (reference sequence). Deletions cut 5 bases from V and 3 bases from J, with 10 bases between. The CDR3 consists of 14 residues. The CDR3 DNA sequence: TGTGCCAGCAGCTACAGGGCTCCTAATGAAAAACTGTTTTTT. Translation gives CASSYRAPNEKLFF.

The chain employs TRBV14 and TRBJ2-7; 7 bases align to TRBD2. V lost 1 base to trimming and J lost 3 bases; unmatched junction nucleotides: 9. Germline V CDR1 and CDR2: SGHDN, FVKESK. The CDR3 sequence is 16 residues long. CDR3 protein: CASSQVGGGVGYEQYF. In nucleotides, the CDR3 is TGTGCCAGCAGCCAAGTGGGCGGGGGTGTTGGCTACGAGCAGTACTTC. Looking up the rest from reference TRBV14 and TRBJ2-7 gives the full variable domain: EAGVTQFPSHSVIEKGQTVTLRCDPISGHDNLYWYRRVMGKEIKFLLHFVKESKQDESGMPNNRFLAERTGGTYSTLKVQPAELEDSGVYFCASSQVGGGVGYEQYFGPGTRLTVT.

V is TRBV10-3 and J is TRBJ1-2, with a tentative D call TRBD1 (6 bases). The V end lost 3 bases, the J end lost 3 bases, and 11 bases lay between the germline ends. This CDR3 has 14 amino acids. In germline, CDR1 is ENHRY, CDR2 SYGVKD. CDR3 region: CAISEPRQDYGYTF. The CDR3 coding sequence is TGTGCCATCAGTGAACCCCGACAGGACTATGGCTACACCTTC.

This clone was observed a single time. The V and J genes are TRBV5-6 and TRBJ2-3; TRBD1 matches at 10 bases. The CDR3 extends over 15 amino acids. J gave up 6 bases and V 0 bases, and 4 bases lay outside the gene matches. Germline loops: CDR1 SGHDT, CDR2 YYEEEE. This chain's CDR3 is CASSLAGTGVDTQYF. CDR3 sequence (DNA): TGTGCCAGCAGCTTGGCCGGGACAGGGGTTGATACGCAGTATTTT. The whole variable domain, filled in from reference TRBV5-6 and TRBJ2-3, reads DAGVTQSPTHLIKTRGQQVTLRCSPKSGHDTVSWYQQALGQGPQFIFQYYEEEERQRGNFPDRFSGHQFPNYSSELNVNALLLGDSALYLCASSLAGTGVDTQYFGPGTRLTVL.

The chain couples TRBV6-2 or TRBV6-3 to TRBJ1-3; D call uncertain. CDR1 is MNHEY, CDR2 SVGEGT, per germline. Trimming left V 6 bases short and J 3 bases short, with 18 bases between. The CDR3 loop spans 16 amino acids. CDR3 bases: TGTGCCAGCAGCGCCTCCTGGACGGGAATTGGAAACACCATATATTTT. Its protein is CASSASWTGIGNTIYF.